The clone carrying this TCR beta chain was seen a handful of times. The sample comes from a study of T cell repertoires in cytomegalovirus infection. Looking at the study overall: Public TCR beta signatures were indicative of both CMV infection and a matching HLA type.

TCRdb reprocessed the reads with MiXCR, giving one entry per CDR3 protein. The sample lists about 180,000 distinct CDR3 sequences; 13% to 15% were seen once. V was cut by 5 bases and J by 6 bases, with 13 bases left in between. The CDR3 contains 13 residues. Sequenced sample: PBMCs. The chain couples TRBV12-3 or TRBV12-4 to TRBJ2-5; D is possibly TRBD2 (5 bases). The sequence was obtained from a human donor in good health (CMV status not recorded). Some clones in this sample may be carry-over from other donors' samples. CDR3 amino acids: CASSPRGVQTQYF. The CDR3 coding sequence is TGTGCCAGCAGTCCTCGGGGTGTGCAGACCCAGTACTTC.